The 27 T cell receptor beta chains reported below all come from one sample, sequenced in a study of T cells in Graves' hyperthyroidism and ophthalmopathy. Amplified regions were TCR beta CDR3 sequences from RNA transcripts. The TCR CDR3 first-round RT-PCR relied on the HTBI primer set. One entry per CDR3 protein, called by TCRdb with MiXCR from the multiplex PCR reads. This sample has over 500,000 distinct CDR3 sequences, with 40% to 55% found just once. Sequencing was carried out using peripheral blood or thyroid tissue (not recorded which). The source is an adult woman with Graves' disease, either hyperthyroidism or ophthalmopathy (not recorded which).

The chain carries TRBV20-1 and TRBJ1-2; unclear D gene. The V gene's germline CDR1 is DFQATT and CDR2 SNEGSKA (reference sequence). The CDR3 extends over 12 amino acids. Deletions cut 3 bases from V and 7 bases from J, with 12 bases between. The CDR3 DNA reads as TGCAGTGCTAGCTTTACGGGTTTTGGCTACACCTTC. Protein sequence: CSASFTGFGYTF.

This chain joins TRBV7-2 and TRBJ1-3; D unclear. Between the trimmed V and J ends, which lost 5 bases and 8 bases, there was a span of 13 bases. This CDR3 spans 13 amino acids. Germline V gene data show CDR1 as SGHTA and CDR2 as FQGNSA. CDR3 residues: CASSPPGDYTIYF. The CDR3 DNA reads TGTGCCAGCAGCCCCCCCGGTGACTACACCATATATTTT.

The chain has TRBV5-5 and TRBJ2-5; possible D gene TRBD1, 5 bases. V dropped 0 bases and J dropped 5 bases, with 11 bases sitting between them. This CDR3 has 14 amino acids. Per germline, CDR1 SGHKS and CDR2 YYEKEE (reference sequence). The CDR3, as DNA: TGTGCCAGCAGCTTGGGGACACCTCGGGAGACCCAGTACTTC. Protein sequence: CASSLGTPRETQYF.

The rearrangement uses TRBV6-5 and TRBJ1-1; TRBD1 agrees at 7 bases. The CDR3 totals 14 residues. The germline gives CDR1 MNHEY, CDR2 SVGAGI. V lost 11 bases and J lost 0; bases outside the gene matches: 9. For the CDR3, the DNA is TGTGCCTGCGGAAGACAGGGTGTGAACACTGAAGCTTTCTTT. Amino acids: CACGRQGVNTEAFF.

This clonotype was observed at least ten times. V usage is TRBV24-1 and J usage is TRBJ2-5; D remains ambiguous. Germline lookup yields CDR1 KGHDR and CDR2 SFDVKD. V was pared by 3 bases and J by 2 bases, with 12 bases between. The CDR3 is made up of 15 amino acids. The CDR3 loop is CATSDHYNRQETQYF. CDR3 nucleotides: TGTGCCACCAGTGATCATTACAACAGACAAGAGACCCAGTACTTC.

CDR3 coding DNA: TGTGCCAGCAGCCACCATACCGGACAGAGCAATCAGCCCCAGCATTTT. Its translation is CASSHHTGQSNQPQHF. The chain recombines TRBV12-3 or TRBV12-4 with TRBJ1-5, with TRBD1 as a possible D gene (6 bases). Trimming cost V 6 bases and J 1 base, with 16 bases left between them. The CDR3 runs 16 residues.

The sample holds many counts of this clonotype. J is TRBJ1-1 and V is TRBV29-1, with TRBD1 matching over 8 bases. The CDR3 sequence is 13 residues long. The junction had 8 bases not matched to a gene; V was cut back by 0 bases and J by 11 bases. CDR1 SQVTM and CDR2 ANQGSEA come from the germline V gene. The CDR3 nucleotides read TGCAGCGTTGAAGATTGGAGACAGGGGTTCGCTTTCTTT. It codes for CSVEDWRQGFAFF.

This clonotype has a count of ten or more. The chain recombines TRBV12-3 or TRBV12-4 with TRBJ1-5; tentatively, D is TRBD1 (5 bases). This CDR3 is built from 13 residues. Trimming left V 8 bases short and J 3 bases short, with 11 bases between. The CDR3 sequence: CASAWGSNQPQHF. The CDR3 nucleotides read TGTGCCAGCGCCTGGGGGTCCAATCAGCCCCAGCATTTT.

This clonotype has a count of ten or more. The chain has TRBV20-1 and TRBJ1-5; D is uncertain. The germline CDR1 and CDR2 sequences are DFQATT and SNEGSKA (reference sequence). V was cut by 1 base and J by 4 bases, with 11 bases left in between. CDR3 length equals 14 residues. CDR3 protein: CSARVGPPNQPQHF. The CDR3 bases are TGCAGTGCTAGAGTTGGCCCCCCGAATCAGCCCCAGCATTTT.

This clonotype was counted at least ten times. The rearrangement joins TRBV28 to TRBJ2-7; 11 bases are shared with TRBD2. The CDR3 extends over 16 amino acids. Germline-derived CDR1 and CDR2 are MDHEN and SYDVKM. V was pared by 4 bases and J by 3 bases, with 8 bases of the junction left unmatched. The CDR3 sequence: CASSSRIAGGVYEQYF. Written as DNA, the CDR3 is TGTGCCAGCAGTTCCCGAATAGCGGGAGGGGTCTACGAGCAGTACTTC.

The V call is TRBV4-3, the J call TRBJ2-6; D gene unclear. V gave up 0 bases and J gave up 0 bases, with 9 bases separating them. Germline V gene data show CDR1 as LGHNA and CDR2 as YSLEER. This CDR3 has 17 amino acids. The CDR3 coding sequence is TGCGCCAGCAGCCAAGATAGGGCAGTCTCTGGGGCCAACGTCCTGACTTTC. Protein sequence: CASSQDRAVSGANVLTF.

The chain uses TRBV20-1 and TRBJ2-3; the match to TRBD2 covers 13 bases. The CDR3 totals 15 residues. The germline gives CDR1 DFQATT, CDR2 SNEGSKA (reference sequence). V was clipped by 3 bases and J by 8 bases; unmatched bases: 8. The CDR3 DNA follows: TGCAGTGCTAGGCCGGGACTAGCGGGACCACGTACGCAGTATTTT. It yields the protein CSARPGLAGPRTQYF.

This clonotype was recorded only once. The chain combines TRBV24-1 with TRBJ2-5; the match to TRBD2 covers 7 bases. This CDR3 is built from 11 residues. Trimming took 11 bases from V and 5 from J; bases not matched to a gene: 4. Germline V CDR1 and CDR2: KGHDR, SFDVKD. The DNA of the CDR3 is TGTGCCATTAACGGGGGGGAGACCCAGTACTTC. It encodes CAINGGETQYF.

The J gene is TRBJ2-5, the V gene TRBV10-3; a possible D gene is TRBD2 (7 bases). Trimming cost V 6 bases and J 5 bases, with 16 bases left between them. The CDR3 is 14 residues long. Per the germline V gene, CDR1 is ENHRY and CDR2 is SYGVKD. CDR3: CAISGGRGEETQYF. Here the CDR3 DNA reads TGTGCCATCAGCGGGGGGCGAGGTGAGGAGACCCAGTACTTC.

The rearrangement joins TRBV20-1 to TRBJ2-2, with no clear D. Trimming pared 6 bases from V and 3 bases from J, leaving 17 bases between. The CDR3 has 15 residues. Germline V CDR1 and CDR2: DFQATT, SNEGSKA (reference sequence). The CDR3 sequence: CSAKIPSRDTGELFF. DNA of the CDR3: TGCAGTGCCAAAATCCCGTCAAGGGACACCGGGGAGCTGTTTTTT.

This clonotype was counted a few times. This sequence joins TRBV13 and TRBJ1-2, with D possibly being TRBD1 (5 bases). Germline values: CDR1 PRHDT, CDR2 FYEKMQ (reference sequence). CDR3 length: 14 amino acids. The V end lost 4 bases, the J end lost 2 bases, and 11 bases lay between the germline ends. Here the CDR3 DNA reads TGTGCCAGCAGCTCCCGGTGGGACAACTATGGCTACACCTTC. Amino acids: CASSSRWDNYGYTF.

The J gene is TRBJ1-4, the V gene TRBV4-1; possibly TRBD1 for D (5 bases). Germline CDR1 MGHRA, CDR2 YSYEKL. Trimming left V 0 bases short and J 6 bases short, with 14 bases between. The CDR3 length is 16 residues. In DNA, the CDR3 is TGCGCCAGCAGCCAAGAAGGGACGGGTTCGTATGAAAAACTGTTTTTT. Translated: CASSQEGTGSYEKLFF.

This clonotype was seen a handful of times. As DNA, the CDR3 is TGTGCCAGCAGCCCCCCTTCGGGCGGAAACACCATATATTTT. It codes for CASSPPSGGNTIYF. The J gene is TRBJ1-3, the V gene TRBV7-9; no firm D call. CDR1 is SEHNR and CDR2 is FQNEAQ in the germline V gene (reference sequence). With 5 bases removed from V and 4 bases from J, the gap between germline ends came to 12 bases. The CDR3 loop spans 14 amino acids. Combining the CDR3 with reference TRBV7-9 and TRBJ1-3 gives the whole variable domain DTGVSQNPRHKITKRGQNVTFRCDPISEHNRLYWYRQTLGQGPEFLTYFQNEAQLEKSRLLSDRFSAERPKGSFSTLEIQRTEQGDSAMYLCASSPPSGGNTIYFGEGSWLTVV.

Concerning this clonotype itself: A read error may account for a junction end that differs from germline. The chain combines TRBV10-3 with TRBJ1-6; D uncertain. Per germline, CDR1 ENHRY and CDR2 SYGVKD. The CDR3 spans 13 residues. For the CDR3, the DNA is TGTGTCATCAGTGATGCAGTGCTTTCACCCCTCCACTTT. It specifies CVISDAVLSPLHF.

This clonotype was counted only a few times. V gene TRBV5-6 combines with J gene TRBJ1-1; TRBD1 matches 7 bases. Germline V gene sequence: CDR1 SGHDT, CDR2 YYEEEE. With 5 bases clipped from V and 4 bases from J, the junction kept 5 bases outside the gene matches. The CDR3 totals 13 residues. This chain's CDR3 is CASRYAGGTEAFF. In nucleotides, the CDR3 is TGTGCCAGCAGATATGCAGGGGGCACTGAAGCTTTCTTT.

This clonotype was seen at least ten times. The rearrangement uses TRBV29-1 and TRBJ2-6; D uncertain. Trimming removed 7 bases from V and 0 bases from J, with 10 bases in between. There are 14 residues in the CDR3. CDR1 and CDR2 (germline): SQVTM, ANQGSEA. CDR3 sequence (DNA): TGCAGCGCTCTAGAAAGCTCTGGGGCCAACGTCCTGACTTTC. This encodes CSALESSGANVLTF.

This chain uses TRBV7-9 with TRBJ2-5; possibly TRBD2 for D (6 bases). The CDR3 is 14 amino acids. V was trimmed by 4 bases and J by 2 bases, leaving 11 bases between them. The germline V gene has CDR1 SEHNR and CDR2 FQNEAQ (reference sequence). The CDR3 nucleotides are TGTGCCAGCAGCTACTTAGCGGATCAAGAGACCCAGTACTTC. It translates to CASSYLADQETQYF. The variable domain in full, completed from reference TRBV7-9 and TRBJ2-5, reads DTGVSQNPRHKITKRGQNVTFRCDPISEHNRLYWYRQTLGQGPEFLTYFQNEAQLEKSRLLSDRFSAERPKGSFSTLEIQRTEQGDSAMYLCASSYLADQETQYFGPGTRLLVL.

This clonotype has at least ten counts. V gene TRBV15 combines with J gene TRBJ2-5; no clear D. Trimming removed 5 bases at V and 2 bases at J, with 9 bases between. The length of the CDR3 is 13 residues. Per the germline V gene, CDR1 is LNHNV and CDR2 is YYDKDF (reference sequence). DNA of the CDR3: TGTGCCACCAGCGGCGGTCCTCAAGAGACCCAGTACTTC. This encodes CATSGGPQETQYF.

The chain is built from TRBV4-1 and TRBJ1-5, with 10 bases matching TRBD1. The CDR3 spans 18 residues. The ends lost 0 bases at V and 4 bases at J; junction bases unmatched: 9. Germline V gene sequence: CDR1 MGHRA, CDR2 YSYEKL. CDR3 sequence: CASSQETTGTGVNQPQHF. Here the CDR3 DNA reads TGCGCCAGCAGCCAAGAGACCACTGGGACAGGGGTAAATCAGCCCCAGCATTTT.

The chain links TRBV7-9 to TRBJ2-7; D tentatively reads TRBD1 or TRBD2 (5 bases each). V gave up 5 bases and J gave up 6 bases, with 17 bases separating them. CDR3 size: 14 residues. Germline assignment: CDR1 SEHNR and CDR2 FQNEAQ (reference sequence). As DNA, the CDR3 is TGTGCCAGCAGCCTCCGGACTGCTAGGGGCGAGCAGTACTTC. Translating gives CASSLRTARGEQYF. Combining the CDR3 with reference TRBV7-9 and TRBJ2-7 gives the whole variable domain DTGVSQNPRHKITKRGQNVTFRCDPISEHNRLYWYRQTLGQGPEFLTYFQNEAQLEKSRLLSDRFSAERPKGSFSTLEIQRTEQGDSAMYLCASSLRTARGEQYFGPGTRLTVT.

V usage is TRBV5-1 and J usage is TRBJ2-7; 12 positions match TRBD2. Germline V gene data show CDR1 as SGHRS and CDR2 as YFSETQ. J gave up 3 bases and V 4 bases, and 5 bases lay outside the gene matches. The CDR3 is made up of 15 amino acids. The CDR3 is CASSTRLAGVYEQYF. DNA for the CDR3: TGCGCCAGCAGCACGAGACTAGCGGGAGTCTACGAGCAGTACTTC.

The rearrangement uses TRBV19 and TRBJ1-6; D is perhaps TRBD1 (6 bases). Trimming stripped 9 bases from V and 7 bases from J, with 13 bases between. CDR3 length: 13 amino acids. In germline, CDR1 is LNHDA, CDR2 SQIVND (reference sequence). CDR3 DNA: TGTGCCAGCCGACAGGAAGAGAATTCACCCCTCCACTTT. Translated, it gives CASRQEENSPLHF.